This T cell receptor (beta chain) was identified during a study of early T cells in non-severe SARS-CoV-2 infection. V lost 2 bases to trimming and J lost 0 bases, with 8 bases between them. There are 15 residues in the CDR3. The TCR library protocol attached unique molecular identifiers to the individual cDNA molecules. TCRdb reprocessed the 5' RACE reads via MiXCR and lists one record per CDR3 protein. In the table there are 55,000 to 75,000 distinct CDR3 sequences, approximately 12% of which are singletons. The sequencing sample was made of whole blood. The TCR was taken from an adult who was a healthcare worker with PCR-confirmed SARS-CoV-2 infection or an uninfected control (not recorded which). This chain joins TRBV12-3 or TRBV12-4 and TRBJ2-1; D ambiguous. The CDR3 bases are TGTGCCAGCAGTTTAATACGAAGCTCCTACAATGAGCAGTTCTTC. Translated: CASSLIRSSYNEQFF.